This paragraph reports one T cell receptor beta chain. Its target is not known. The data were obtained in a study of cytomegalovirus exposure and HLA in healthy donors. As for the study in general: The same platform was used for the 100 to 150 validation repertoires and the roughly 720 first-cohort repertoires, a later analysis reported.

The CDR3 spans 13 residues. V shed 6 bases and J 8 bases; nucleotides not matched to a gene: 5. Germline V gene data show CDR1 as MNHEY and CDR2 as SVGAGI. Study-level findings and limits: In vitro, three CMV-associated chains proved specific for CMV antigens. Among TCR sequences, most were rare, though some public TCRs appeared in many donors. High sensitivity and specificity were reportedly achieved when the classifier diagnosed cytomegalovirus status.

Data came from immunoSEQ multiplex PCR; TCRdb stores just in-frame clones and leaves some out. The sample records about 140,000 clones, 86% being singletons. This receptor was obtained from a man in his late teens or twenties in good health and CMV-seronegative. The sequenced sample consisted of PBMCs. The chain uses TRBV6-5 and TRBJ2-2, with 8 bases matching TRBD1. The CDR3 DNA reads TGTGCCAGCAGCCGGACAGGGTTTGGGGAGCTGTTTTTT. This encodes CASSRTGFGELFF.